This T cell receptor (beta chain) was profiled in a study of blood T cell repertoires in COVID-19. Study-level background: Italy, Spain and the United States were the sources of the convalescent and acute COVID-19 samples.

V lost 5 bases and J 5 bases, leaving 3 bases between the germline ends. The V gene's germline CDR1 is LNHDA and CDR2 SQIVND (reference sequence). The CDR3 has 10 residues. Seattle patient enrollment occurred during active infection, with longitudinal follow-up thereafter. Study processing details: Scientists estimated how many nucleated cells there were by amplifying reference gene primers. The protocol was immunoSEQ multiplex PCR, while the TCRdb copy is restricted to in-frame clones and leaves out a portion. From that table come the V and J calls and clone size; the DNA was used to work out D and trimming. The table records roughly 150,000 clones, approximately 81% of them present only once.

This sequence was found in an older woman with COVID-19, enrolled during active disease. Sequencing was performed on peripheral blood. This chain links TRBV19 with TRBJ1-2; D unclear. The CDR3, as DNA: TGTGCCAGTAGTCGTTATGGCTACACCTTC. It specifies CASSRYGYTF.